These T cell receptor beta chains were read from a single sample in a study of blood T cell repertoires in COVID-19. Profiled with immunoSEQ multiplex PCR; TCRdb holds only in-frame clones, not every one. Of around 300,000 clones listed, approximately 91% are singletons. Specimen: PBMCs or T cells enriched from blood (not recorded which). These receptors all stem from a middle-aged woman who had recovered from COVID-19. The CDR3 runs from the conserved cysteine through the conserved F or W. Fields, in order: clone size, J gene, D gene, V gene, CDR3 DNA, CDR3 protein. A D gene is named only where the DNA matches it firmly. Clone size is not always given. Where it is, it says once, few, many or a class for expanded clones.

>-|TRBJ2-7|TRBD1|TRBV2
TGTGCCAGCAGCCGACAGGGGCTCTCCTACGAGCAGTACTTC
CASSRQGLSYEQYF
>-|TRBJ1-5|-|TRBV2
TGTGCCAGCAGTGGGAGTTCAGTGCAGCCCCAGCATTTT
CASSGSSVQPQHF
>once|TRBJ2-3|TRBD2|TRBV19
TGTGCCAGTAGTATAGGTTCTAGCGGGGGGGCAGATACGCAGTATTTT
CASSIGSSGGADTQYF
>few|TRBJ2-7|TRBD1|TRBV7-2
TGTGCCAGCAGCCCAAGCCTGGGACAGGGCTACGAGCAGTACTTC
CASSPSLGQGYEQYF
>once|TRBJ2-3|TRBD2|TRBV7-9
TGTGCCAGCAGCCCATTGGGTAGCGGGACCCGAGGTAGCACAGATACGCAGTATTTT
CASSPLGSGTRGSTDTQYF
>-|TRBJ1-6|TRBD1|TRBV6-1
TGTGCCAGCAGTGACCGGGACAGGGCTTCACCCCTCCACTTT
CASSDRDRASPLHF
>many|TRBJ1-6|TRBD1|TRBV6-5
TGTGCCAGCAGCCGAGGGGGCAACCCCTCACCCCTCCACTTT
CASSRGGNPSPLHF
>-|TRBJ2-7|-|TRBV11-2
TGTGCCAGCAGGCACGACAGTTACGAGCAGTACTTC
CASRHDSYEQYF
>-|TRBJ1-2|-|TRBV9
TGTGCCAGCAGCGTATTATCAGGGAAGAGCTATGGCTACACCTTC
CASSVLSGKSYGYTF
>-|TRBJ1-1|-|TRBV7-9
TGTGCCAGCAGCTTAGCGTTCGGGGGTAGCACTGAAGCTTTCTTT
CASSLAFGGSTEAFF
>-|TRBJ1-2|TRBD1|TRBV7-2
TGTGCCAGCAGCTTAAATTCGGGACAGGGGTACTATGGCTACACCTTC
CASSLNSGQGYYGYTF
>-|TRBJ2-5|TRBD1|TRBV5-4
TGTGCCAGCAGCAAGGTGGACAGGGCGGAGACCCAGTACTTC
CASSKVDRAETQYF
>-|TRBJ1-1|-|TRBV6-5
TGTGCCAGCAGTCTATTCGACAGAGCTGAAGCTTTCTTT
CASSLFDRAEAFF
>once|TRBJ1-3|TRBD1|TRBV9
TGTGCCAGCAGCGTAGATTCCGGGACAGGGCTCTCTGGAAACACCATATATTTT
CASSVDSGTGLSGNTIYF
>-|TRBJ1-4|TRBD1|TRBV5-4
TGTGCCACGAGAGATCCACGACAGGGTGGTGAAAAACTGTTTTTT
CATRDPRQGGEKLFF
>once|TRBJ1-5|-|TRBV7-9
TGTGCCAGCAGCTTAAGTCGCGGTGGGCCCCAGCATTTT
CASSLSRGGPQHF
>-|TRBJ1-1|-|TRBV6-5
TGTGCCAGCAGTTACTCCCATGCCGGGGGTGAAGCTTTCTTT
CASSYSHAGGEAFF
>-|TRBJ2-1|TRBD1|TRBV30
TGTGCCTGGAGTGTCTCAGGGGGCTTGCTCAATGAGCAGTTCTTC
CAWSVSGGLLNEQFF
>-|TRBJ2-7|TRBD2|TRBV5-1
TGCGCCAGCAGCCTACTAGCGGAACAATACGAGCAGTACTTC
CASSLLAEQYEQYF
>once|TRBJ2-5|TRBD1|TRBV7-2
TGTGCCAGCAGCCCCCAGCGACAGGGTCGAGAGACCCAGTACTTC
CASSPQRQGRETQYF
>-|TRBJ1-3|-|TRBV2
TGTGCCAGCAGCGGACAATTATATGGAAACACCATATATTTT
CASSGQLYGNTIYF
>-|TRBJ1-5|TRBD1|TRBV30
TGTGCCTGGAGTCAGGGACAGGGGAATCAGCCCCAGCATTTT
CAWSQGQGNQPQHF
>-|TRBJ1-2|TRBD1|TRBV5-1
TGCGCCAGCAGCACCGGACAGGACTATGGCTACACCTTC
CASSTGQDYGYTF
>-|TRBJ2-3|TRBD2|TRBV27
TGTGCCAGCAGTTTAGTCGGGGGGAAACTTGTAGATACGCAGTATTTT
CASSLVGGKLVDTQYF
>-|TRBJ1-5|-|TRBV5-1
TGCGCCAGCAGCTTGGAACCGACAGACCTTAGCAATCAGCCCCAGCATTTT
CASSLEPTDLSNQPQHF
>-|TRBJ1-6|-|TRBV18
TGTGCCAGCACGACAGCGAATAATTCACCCCTCCACTTT
CASTTANNSPLHF
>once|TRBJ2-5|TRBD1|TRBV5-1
TGCGCCAGCAGTTTCGGGACAGGGAGGATGGAGACCCAGTACTTC
CASSFGTGRMETQYF
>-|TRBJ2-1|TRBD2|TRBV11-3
TGTGCCAGCAGCCGCGGGAGCTCCTACAATGAGCAGTTCTTC
CASSRGSSYNEQFF
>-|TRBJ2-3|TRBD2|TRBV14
TGTGCCAGCAGCCTAGCGGGGGTAACAGATACGCAGTATTTT
CASSLAGVTDTQYF
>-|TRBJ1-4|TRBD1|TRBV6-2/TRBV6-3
TGTGCCAGCAGCGGAACAGGGGCAACTAATGAAAAACTGTTTTTT
CASSGTGATNEKLFF
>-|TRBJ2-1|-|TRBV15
TGTGCCACCAGCAGAGATGGTAGCGGAGAGAACTACAATGAGCAGTTCTTC
CATSRDGSGENYNEQFF
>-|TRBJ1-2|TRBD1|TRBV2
TGTGCCAGCTCCGCCTACCGGGACAGGGGGCAGGGCTACACCTTC
CASSAYRDRGQGYTF
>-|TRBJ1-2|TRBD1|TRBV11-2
TGTGCCAGCAGCCGACAGGGACAGTATGGCTACACCTTC
CASSRQGQYGYTF
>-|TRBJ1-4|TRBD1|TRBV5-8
TGTGCCAGCAGCTACCGGGACAGGCAAGAAAAACTGTTTTTT
CASSYRDRQEKLFF
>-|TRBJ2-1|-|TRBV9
TGTGCCAGCAGCATACTACAGGGCTCAACATACAATGAGCAGTTCTTC
CASSILQGSTYNEQFF
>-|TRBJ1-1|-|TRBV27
TGTGCCAGCAGTTTATCACCCGGGGGGGTGAACACTGAAGCTTTCTTT
CASSLSPGGVNTEAFF
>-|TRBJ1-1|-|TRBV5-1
TGCGCCAGCAGCTTGGTAGGCGGATTGAACACTGAAGCTTTCTTT
CASSLVGGLNTEAFF
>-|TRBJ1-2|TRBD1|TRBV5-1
TGCGCCAGCAGCTTGGCCACTTCAGGGGGGAATGGCTACACCTTC
CASSLATSGGNGYTF
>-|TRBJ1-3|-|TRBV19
TGTGCCAGCCTTTCCGACAGTCACTTAAACACCATATATTTT
CASLSDSHLNTIYF
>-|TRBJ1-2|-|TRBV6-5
TGTGCCAGCAGTTACACCGACAGTGTTGGCTACACCTTC
CASSYTDSVGYTF
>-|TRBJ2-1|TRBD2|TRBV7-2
TGTGCCAGCAGCTTTAGGCCCCCGGTTCTAGCGGCTTACAATGAGCAGTTCTTC
CASSFRPPVLAAYNEQFF